The sample holds a few counts of the clone carrying this T cell receptor beta chain. The target antigen is unknown. The CDR3 contains 15 residues. Looked up from germline, CDR1 is LNHDA and CDR2 is SQIVND (reference sequence). Trimming stripped 3 bases from V and 5 bases from J, with 13 bases between. The data belong to a study of memory CD4+ T cells and cytomegalovirus serostatus. Regarding the study as a whole: CD4+ memory repertoires contained 67 of 164 reported CMV TCRbeta sequences.

Single viable CD3+CD4+CD8-CD45RO+ cells were sorted as the memory CD4+ T cells. CMV serostatus came from serum IgG against pp150, pp28, p38, p52. Authors' analysis steps: After removing out-of-frame reads, 2 million to 2.5 million distinct TCRbeta sequences remained. The assay was immunoSEQ multiplex PCR, and TCRdb's table has in-frame clones only and misses some. Clone size and the V and J calls come from that table; the DNA yielded D and trimming. Of just over 40,000 clones listed, about 76% were seen once; the top ten hold approximately 0.8%. V is TRBV19 and J is TRBJ1-4; the D is unclear. Sequenced: memory CD4+ T cells from blood. This clonotype was obtained from an adult in good health and CMV-seronegative. For the CDR3, the DNA is TGTGCCAGTAGTATTTCCAACAGATTAAATGAAAAACTGTTTTTT. It specifies CASSISNRLNEKLFF.